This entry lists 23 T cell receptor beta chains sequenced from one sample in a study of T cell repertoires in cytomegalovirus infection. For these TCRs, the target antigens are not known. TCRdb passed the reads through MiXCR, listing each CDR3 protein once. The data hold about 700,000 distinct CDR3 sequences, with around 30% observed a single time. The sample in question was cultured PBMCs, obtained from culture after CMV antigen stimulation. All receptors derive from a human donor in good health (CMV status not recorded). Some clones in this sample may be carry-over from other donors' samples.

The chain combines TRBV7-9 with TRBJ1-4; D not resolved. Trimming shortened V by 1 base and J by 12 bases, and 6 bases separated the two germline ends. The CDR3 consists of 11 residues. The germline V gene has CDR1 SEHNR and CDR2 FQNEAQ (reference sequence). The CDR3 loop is CASSLDSELFF. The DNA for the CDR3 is TGTGCCAGCAGCTTAGACAGCGAACTGTTTTTT.

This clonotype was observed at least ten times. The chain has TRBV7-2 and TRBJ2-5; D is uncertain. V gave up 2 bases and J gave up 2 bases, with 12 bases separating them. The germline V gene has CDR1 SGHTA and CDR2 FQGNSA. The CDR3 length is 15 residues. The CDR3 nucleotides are TGTGCCAGCAGCTTATACGCAGACGAGCAAGAGACCCAGTACTTC. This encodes CASSLYADEQETQYF.

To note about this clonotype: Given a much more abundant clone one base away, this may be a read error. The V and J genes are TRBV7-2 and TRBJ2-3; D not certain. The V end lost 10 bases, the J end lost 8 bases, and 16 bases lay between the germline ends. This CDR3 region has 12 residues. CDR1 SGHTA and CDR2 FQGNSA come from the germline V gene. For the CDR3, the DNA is TGTGCCAACAGTCCCGAGTGGGGTACGCAGTATTTT. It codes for CANSPEWGTQYF.

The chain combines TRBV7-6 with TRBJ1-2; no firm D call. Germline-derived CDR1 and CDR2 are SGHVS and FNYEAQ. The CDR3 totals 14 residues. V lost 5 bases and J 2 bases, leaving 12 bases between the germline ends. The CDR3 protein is CASSPYTVNYGYTF. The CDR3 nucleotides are TGTGCCAGCAGCCCATATACGGTAAACTATGGCTACACCTTC.

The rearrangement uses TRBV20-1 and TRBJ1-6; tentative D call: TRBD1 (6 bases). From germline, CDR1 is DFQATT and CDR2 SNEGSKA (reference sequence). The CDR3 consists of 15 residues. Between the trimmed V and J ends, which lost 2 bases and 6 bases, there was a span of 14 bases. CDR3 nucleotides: TGCAGTGCTAGAAAGCAGACAGGCCTTAATTCACCCCTCCACTTT. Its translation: CSARKQTGLNSPLHF.

In DNA form, the CDR3 reads TGTGCCAGCAGTTCACTAGCGGGGGGCATTAGGTATGAGCAGTTCTTC. Its translation: CASSSLAGGIRYEQFF. The chain uses TRBV28 and TRBJ2-1, with TRBD2 matching over 12 bases. The CDR3 extends over 16 amino acids. J lost 8 bases, V lost 4 bases, and 9 bases had no gene match. The germline CDR1 and CDR2 sequences are MDHEN and SYDVKM.

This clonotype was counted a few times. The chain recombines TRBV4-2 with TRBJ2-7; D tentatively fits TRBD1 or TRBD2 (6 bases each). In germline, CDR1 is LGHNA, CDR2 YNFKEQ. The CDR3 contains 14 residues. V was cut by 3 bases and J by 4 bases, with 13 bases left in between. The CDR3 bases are TGTGCCAGCAGCCACCGAGGGGGGAGATACGAGCAGTACTTC. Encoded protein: CASSHRGGRYEQYF.

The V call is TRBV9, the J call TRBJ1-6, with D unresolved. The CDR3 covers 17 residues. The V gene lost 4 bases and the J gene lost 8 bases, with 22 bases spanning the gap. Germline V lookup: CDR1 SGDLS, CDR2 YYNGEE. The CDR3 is CASSPSGTSRVDSPLHF. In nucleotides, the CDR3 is TGTGCCAGCAGCCCGTCGGGCACCTCTAGGGTCGATTCACCCCTCCACTTT. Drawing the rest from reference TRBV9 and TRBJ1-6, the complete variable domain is DSGVTQTPKHLITATGQRVTLRCSPRSGDLSVYWYQQSLDQGLQFLIQYYNGEERAKGNILERFSAQQFPDLHSELNLSSLELGDSALYFCASSPSGTSRVDSPLHFGNGTRLTVT.

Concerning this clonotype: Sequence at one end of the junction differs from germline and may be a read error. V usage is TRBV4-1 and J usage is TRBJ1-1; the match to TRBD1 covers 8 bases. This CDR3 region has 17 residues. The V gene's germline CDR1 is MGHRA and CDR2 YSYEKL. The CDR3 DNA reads TGCACCAGCAGCCAAGATAGTCGACGGACAGGGACCACTGAAGCTTTCTTT. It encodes CTSSQDSRRTGTTEAFF.

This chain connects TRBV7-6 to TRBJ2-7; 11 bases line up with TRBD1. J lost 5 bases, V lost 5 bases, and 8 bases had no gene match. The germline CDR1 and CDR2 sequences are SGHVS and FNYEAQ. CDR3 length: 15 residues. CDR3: CASSDRTGGLNEQYF. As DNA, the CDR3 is TGTGCCAGCAGCGATCGGACAGGGGGCTTGAACGAGCAGTACTTC.

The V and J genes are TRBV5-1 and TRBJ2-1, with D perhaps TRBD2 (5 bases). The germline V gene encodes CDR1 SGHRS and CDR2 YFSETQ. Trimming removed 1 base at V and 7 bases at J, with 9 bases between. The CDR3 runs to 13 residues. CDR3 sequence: CASSLSWENEQFF. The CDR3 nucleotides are TGCGCCAGCAGCTTGAGTTGGGAGAATGAGCAGTTCTTC.

The CDR3 here is CATSRLKGSGANVLTF. The CDR3 nucleotides read TGTGCCACCAGCAGATTAAAGGGGTCTGGGGCCAACGTCCTGACTTTC. The chain has TRBV15 and TRBJ2-6; a weak D match, TRBD1 (5 bases). Germline V lookup: CDR1 LNHNV, CDR2 YYDKDF (reference sequence). V was clipped by 2 bases and J by 1 base, with 9 bases between them. The CDR3 has 16 amino acids.

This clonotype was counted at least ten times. CDR3 DNA sequence: TGTGCCAGCAGCTTATTCGTGGTAGGAGGAGATACGCAGTATTTT. This encodes CASSLFVVGGDTQYF. The J gene is TRBJ2-3, the V gene TRBV7-2, with a tentative D call TRBD2 (5 bases). This CDR3 has 15 residues. Germline CDR1 SGHTA, CDR2 FQGNSA. V was clipped by 2 bases and J by 5 bases, with 14 bases between them.

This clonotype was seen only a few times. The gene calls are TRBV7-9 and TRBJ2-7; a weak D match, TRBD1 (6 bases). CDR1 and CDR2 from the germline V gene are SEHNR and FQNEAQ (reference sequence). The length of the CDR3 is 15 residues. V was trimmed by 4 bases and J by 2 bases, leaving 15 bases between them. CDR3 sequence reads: CASSSRRDITYEQYF. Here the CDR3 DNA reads TGTGCCAGCAGCTCCCGCCGGGACATAACCTACGAGCAGTACTTC.

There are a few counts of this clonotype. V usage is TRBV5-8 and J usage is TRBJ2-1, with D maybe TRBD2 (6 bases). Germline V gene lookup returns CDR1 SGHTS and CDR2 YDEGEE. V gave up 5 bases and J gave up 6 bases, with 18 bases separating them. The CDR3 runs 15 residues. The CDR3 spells CASRLLGAGLNEQFF. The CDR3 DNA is TGTGCCAGCAGACTCCTCGGGGCGGGACTCAATGAGCAGTTCTTC.

The CDR3 DNA sequence: TGTGCCAGCAGCTTAGTCCCCCAGGGAAGGAGTCATGGCTACACCTTC. Translating it yields CASSLVPQGRSHGYTF. The chain employs TRBV7-9 and TRBJ1-2; TRBD1 is a possible D gene (5 bases). With 1 base removed from V and 6 bases from J, the gap between germline ends came to 18 bases. Germline V gene lookup returns CDR1 SEHNR and CDR2 FQNEAQ (reference sequence). The CDR3 is made up of 16 amino acids.

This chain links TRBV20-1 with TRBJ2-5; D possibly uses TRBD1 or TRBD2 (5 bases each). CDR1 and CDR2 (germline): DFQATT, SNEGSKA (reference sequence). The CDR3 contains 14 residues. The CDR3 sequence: CSAPQFGGQETQYF. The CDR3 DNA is TGCAGCGCTCCGCAGTTTGGGGGACAAGAGACCCAGTACTTC.

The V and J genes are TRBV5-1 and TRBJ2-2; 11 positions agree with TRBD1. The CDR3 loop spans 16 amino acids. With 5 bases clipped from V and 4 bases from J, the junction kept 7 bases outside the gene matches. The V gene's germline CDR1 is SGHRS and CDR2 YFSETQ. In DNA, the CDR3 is TGCGCCAGCAGTTTAACCGGGACAGGGGGCACCGGGGAGCTGTTTTTT. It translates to CASSLTGTGGTGELFF. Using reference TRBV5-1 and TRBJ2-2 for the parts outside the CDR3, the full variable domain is KAGVTQTPRYLIKTRGQQVTLSCSPISGHRSVSWYQQTPGQGLQFLFEYFSETQRNKGNFPGRFSGRQFSNSRSEMNVSTLELGDSALYLCASSLTGTGGTGELFFGEGSRLTVL.

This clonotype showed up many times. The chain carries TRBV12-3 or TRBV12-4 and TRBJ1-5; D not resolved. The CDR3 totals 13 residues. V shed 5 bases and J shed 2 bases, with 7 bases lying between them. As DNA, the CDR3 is TGTGCCAGCAGTCAGGATGGCAATCAGCCCCAGCATTTT. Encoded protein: CASSQDGNQPQHF.

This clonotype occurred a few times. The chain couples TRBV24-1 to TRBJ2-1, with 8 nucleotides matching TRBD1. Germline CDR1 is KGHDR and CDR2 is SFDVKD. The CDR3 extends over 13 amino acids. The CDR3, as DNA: TGTGCAATACAGGGGGGCCCCTACAATGAGCAGTTCTTC. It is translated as CAIQGGPYNEQFF.

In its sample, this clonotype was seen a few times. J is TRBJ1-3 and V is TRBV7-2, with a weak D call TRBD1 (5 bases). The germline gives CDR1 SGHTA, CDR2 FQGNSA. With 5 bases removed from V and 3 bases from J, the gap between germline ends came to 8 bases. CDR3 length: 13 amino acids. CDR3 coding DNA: TGTGCCAGCAGCATTGGGGGTGGAAACACCATATATTTT. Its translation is CASSIGGGNTIYF.

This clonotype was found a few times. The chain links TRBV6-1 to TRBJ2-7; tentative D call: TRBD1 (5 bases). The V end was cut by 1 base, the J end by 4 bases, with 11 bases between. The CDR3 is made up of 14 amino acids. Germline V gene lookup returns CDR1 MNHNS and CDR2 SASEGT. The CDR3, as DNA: TGTGCCAGCAGTGAAGTCCAGGGTACTTACGAGCAGTACTTC. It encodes CASSEVQGTYEQYF.

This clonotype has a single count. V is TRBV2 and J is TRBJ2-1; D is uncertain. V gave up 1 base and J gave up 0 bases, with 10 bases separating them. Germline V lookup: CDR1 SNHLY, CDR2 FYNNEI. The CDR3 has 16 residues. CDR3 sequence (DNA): TGTGCCAGCAGTGAAGGGCCGGAAAGCTCCTACAATGAGCAGTTCTTC. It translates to CASSEGPESSYNEQFF.